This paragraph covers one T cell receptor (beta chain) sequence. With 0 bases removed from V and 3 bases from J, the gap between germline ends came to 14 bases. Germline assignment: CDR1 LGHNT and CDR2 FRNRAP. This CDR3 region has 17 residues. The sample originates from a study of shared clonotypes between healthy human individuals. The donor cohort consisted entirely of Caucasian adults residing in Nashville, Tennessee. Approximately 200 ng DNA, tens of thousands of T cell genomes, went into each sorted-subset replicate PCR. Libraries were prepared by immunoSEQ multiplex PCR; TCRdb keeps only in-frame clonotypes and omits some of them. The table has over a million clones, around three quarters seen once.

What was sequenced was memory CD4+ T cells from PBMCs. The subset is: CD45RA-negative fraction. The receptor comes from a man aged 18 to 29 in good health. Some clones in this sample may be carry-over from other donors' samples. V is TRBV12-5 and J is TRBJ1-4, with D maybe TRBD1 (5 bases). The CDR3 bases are TGTGCTAGTGGTTTGGTACCGAGGGGCCGGGCTAATGAAAAACTGTTTTTT. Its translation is CASGLVPRGRANEKLFF.